This passage covers 16 T cell receptor beta chains from one sample sequenced in a study of cytomegalovirus exposure and HLA in healthy donors. The PCR contained 60 Vbeta and 13 Jbeta primers. The table came from immunoSEQ multiplex PCR; TCRdb's copy has only in-frame clones and leaves some out. The table shows around 150,000 clones, with 80% to 90% occurring only once. Sequencing was carried out using PBMCs. Receptors were obtained from a young man in good health and CMV-seropositive.

The gene calls are TRBV27 and TRBJ2-1; possibly TRBD1 for D (5 bases). Per the germline V gene, CDR1 is MNHEY and CDR2 is SMNVEV (reference sequence). V lost 3 bases to trimming and J lost 9 bases, with 15 bases between them. The CDR3 runs 14 residues. The CDR3 sequence is CASSFAAGWGEQFF. The CDR3 coding sequence is TGTGCCAGCAGTTTCGCGGCAGGGTGGGGTGAGCAGTTCTTC.

The count of this clone is one. The V call is TRBV5-8, the J call TRBJ2-5; D unresolved. The CDR3 covers 13 residues. Germline V CDR1 and CDR2: SGHTS, YDEGEE. The V end was cut by 0 bases, the J end by 5 bases, with 8 bases between. The CDR3 here is CASSLGGFETQYF. The DNA for the CDR3 is TGTGCCAGCAGCTTGGGCGGTTTCGAGACCCAGTACTTC. The full variable domain, completed using reference TRBV5-8 and TRBJ2-5, is EAGVTQSPTHLIKTRGQQATLRCSPISGHTSVYWYQQALGLGLQFLLWYDEGEERNRGNFPPRFSGRQFPNYSSELNVNALELEDSALYLCASSLGGFETQYFGPGTRLLVL.

The rearrangement joins TRBV25-1 to TRBJ2-5; 10 bases are shared with TRBD1. CDR1 is MGHDK and CDR2 is SYGVNS in the germline V gene. This CDR3 contains 15 residues. V gave up 5 bases and J gave up 5 bases; unmatched junction bases: 8. The CDR3 protein is CASSLPGQGLETQYF. The DNA for the CDR3 is TGTGCCAGCAGTCTTCCGGGACAGGGGTTGGAGACCCAGTACTTC.

The V call is TRBV27, the J call TRBJ2-1, with TRBD2 matching over 9 bases. The J segment lost 0 bases and the V segment lost 5 bases, leaving 20 bases of the junction unmatched. Per the germline V gene, CDR1 is MNHEY and CDR2 is SMNVEV (reference sequence). The CDR3 totals 21 residues. The CDR3 sequence is CASSAQGSRGGAFSSYNEQFF. The CDR3 coding sequence is TGTGCCAGCAGTGCCCAAGGGTCACGCGGGGGGGCTTTCAGCTCCTACAATGAGCAGTTCTTC.

This chain joins TRBV6-1 and TRBJ1-2; no clear D. The V gene lost 0 bases and the J gene lost 0 bases, with 5 bases spanning the gap. Germline-derived CDR1 and CDR2 are MNHNS and SASEGT. The CDR3 length is 14 residues. The CDR3 DNA reads as TGTGCCAGCAGTGAAGCCGGTCCTAACTATGGCTACACCTTC. It encodes CASSEAGPNYGYTF.

The V call is TRBV11-2, the J call TRBJ2-7; 7 nucleotides match TRBD1. The CDR3 contains 15 residues. V trimming: 5 bases; J trimming: 5 bases; junction bases outside the gene matches: 12. Germline V CDR1 and CDR2: SGHAT, FQNNGV. The CDR3 reads CASSPQTGIYNEQYF. The CDR3 DNA reads TGTGCCAGCAGCCCCCAGACAGGGATATATAACGAGCAGTACTTC.

The J gene is TRBJ2-3, the V gene TRBV5-1, with 10 bases lining up with TRBD2. Germline lookup yields CDR1 SGHRS and CDR2 YFSETQ. The V segment lost 4 bases and the J segment 7 bases; nucleotides outside the gene matches: 12. The CDR3 length is 16 residues. CDR3 loop: CASSETLAGDLNTQYF. The CDR3 bases are TGCGCCAGCAGCGAGACTCTAGCGGGGGACTTGAATACGCAGTATTTT.

This sequence joins TRBV28 and TRBJ1-1, with a weak D call TRBD1 (5 bases). V lost 7 bases and J lost 7, with 16 bases in between. CDR3 size: 13 residues. Germline lookup yields CDR1 MDHEN and CDR2 SYDVKM. This CDR3 reads CASTSPGLHEAFF. The CDR3 bases are TGTGCCAGCACATCACCGGGACTACATGAAGCTTTCTTT.

The chain couples TRBV7-2 to TRBJ2-5; possible D gene TRBD1, 5 bases. This CDR3 spans 18 amino acids. Germline assignment: CDR1 SGHTA and CDR2 FQGNSA. The V and J ends lost 3 bases and 2 bases respectively, with 22 bases between them. This CDR3 reads CASSFYLTGGAIQETQYF. CDR3 nucleotide sequence: TGTGCCAGCAGCTTTTATTTGACTGGTGGGGCAATTCAAGAGACCCAGTACTTC.

This chain links TRBV27 with TRBJ1-6, with D perhaps matching TRBD1 (5 bases). Trimming cost V 0 bases and J 7 bases, with 16 bases left between them. Germline-derived CDR1 and CDR2 are MNHEY and SMNVEV (reference sequence). The CDR3 loop spans 17 amino acids. The CDR3 spells CASSLSVWGDRNSPLHF. The CDR3 DNA sequence: TGTGCCAGCAGTTTATCTGTCTGGGGCGACCGGAATTCACCCCTCCACTTT.

The chain couples TRBV2 to TRBJ1-2, with D possibly being TRBD1 (6 bases). Germline-derived CDR1 and CDR2 are SNHLY and FYNNEI. Between the trimmed V and J ends, which lost 7 bases and 7 bases, there was a span of 22 bases. This CDR3 is 15 amino acids long. DNA of the CDR3: TGTGCCAGCAACGGTTATTTGACAACAGGGTTTGGCTACACCTTC. Its protein is CASNGYLTTGFGYTF.

V is TRBV5-1 and J is TRBJ2-3, with D tentatively TRBD1 (6 bases). Trimming removed 0 bases at V and 3 bases at J, with 8 bases between. Germline V gene sequence: CDR1 SGHRS, CDR2 YFSETQ. The CDR3 totals 14 residues. The CDR3 reads CASSLVQGTDTQYF. The CDR3 region has the DNA TGCGCCAGCAGCTTGGTACAGGGTACAGATACGCAGTATTTT.

This chain uses TRBV10-3 with TRBJ2-5, with D perhaps matching TRBD2 (6 bases). The CDR3 has 12 residues. Germline CDR1 ENHRY, CDR2 SYGVKD. V was pared by 11 bases and J by 4 bases, with 14 bases between. CDR3 in amino acids: CAVGGGSETQYF. The CDR3 DNA is TGTGCCGTTGGGGGAGGTTCAGAGACCCAGTACTTC.

The sample holds a few counts of this clone. The chain recombines TRBV25-1 with TRBJ1-4; no definite D call. This CDR3 is 15 amino acids long. V was shortened by 4 bases and J by 4 bases, with 13 bases between the two germline ends. CDR1 MGHDK and CDR2 SYGVNS come from the germline V gene. The CDR3 sequence: CASSGAPAVNEKLFF. The CDR3 DNA follows: TGTGCCAGCAGTGGGGCACCGGCTGTTAATGAAAAACTGTTTTTT.

The V gene is TRBV5-5, the J gene TRBJ1-1, with D tentatively TRBD1 (5 bases). Germline lookup yields CDR1 SGHKS and CDR2 YYEKEE (reference sequence). Trimming stripped 6 bases from V and 6 bases from J, with 9 bases between. This CDR3 has 11 amino acids. CDR3 nucleotide sequence: TGTGCCAGCACCTGGGGGGCTGAAGCTTTCTTT. This encodes CASTWGAEAFF.

This chain connects TRBV2 to TRBJ1-4; TRBD1 might be the D (6 bases). The CDR3 runs to 18 residues. V shed 5 bases and J shed 3 bases, with 22 bases lying between them. Germline V lookup: CDR1 SNHLY, CDR2 FYNNEI. The CDR3 reads CASSLQPGQGRANEKLFF. CDR3 DNA sequence: TGTGCCAGCAGTCTCCAACCGGGACAAGGCCGGGCTAATGAAAAACTGTTTTTT.